The TCR beta chain described here comes from a study of cytomegalovirus exposure and HLA in healthy donors. This clone was recorded a few times. The study ran its PCR with 60 Vbeta and 13 Jbeta primers. The data were produced by immunoSEQ multiplex PCR, yet TCRdb's version contains in-frame clones alone and is incomplete. The table includes some 100,000 clones, around 79% detected once. The germline V gene encodes CDR1 MGHRA and CDR2 YSYEKL. This CDR3 spans 16 amino acids. Trimming removed 4 bases at V and 8 bases at J, with 20 bases between. The chain has TRBV4-1 and TRBJ1-4; D might be TRBD1 (5 bases). This TCR was recovered from a woman aged 40 to 55 in good health and CMV-seropositive. Sequencing was done on a sample of PBMCs. The CDR3 DNA follows: TGCGCCAGCAGCCCCCCCCGCCATCAAAAGGGGGAAAAACTGTTTTTT. Its protein is CASSPPRHQKGEKLFF.